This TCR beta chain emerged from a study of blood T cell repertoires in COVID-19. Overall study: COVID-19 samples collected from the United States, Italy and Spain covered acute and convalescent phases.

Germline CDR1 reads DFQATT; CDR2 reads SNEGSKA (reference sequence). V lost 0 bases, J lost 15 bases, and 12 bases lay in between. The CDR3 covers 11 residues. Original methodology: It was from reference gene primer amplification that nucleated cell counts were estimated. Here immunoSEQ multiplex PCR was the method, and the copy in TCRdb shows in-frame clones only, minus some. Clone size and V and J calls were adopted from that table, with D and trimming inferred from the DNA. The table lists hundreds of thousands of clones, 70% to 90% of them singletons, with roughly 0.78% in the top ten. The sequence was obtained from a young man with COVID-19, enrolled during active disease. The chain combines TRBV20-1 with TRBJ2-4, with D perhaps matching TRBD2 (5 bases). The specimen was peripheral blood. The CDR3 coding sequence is TGCAGTGCTAGAGATGCCCGGGGATCGTACTTC. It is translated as CSARDARGSYF.